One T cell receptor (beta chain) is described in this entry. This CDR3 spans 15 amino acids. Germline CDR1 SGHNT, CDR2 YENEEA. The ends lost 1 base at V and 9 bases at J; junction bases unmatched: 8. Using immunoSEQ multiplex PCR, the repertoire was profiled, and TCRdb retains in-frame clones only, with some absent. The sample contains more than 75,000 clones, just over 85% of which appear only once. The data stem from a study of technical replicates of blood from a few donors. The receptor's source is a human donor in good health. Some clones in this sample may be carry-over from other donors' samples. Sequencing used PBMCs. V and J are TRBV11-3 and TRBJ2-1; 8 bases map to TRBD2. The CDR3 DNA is TGTGCCAGCAGCTTAGTTAATAGCGGGATCGGTGAGCAGTTCTTC. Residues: CASSLVNSGIGEQFF.